This T cell receptor beta chain stems from a study of brain T cells in children with intractable seizures. Only in-frame clones appear in the TCRdb table, and some are missing; sequencing was by immunoSEQ multiplex PCR. The table records tens of thousands of clones, 85% to 95% of them present only once. The CDR3 contains 13 residues. Trimming stripped 0 bases from V and 10 bases from J, with 8 bases between. Germline V gives CDR1 SGHRS, CDR2 YFSETQ. The sequenced cases were selected for having the highest brain T cell transcript signatures. The chain has TRBV5-1 and TRBJ1-6; D gene uncertain. The TCR comes from a boy younger than two with tuberous sclerosis and intractable seizures. Sequences were derived from peripheral blood, sampled at surgery. CDR3 loop: CASSLAVGSPLHF. In nucleotides, the CDR3 is TGCGCCAGCAGCTTGGCGGTGGGATCACCCCTCCACTTT.